A selection of T cell receptor beta chains follows, all from one sample in a study of blood T cell repertoires in COVID-19. TCRdb keeps only in-frame clones here, not all; method: immunoSEQ multiplex PCR. Here the sample spans about 270,000 clones, over 75% being singletons. Sequenced: PBMCs or T cells enriched from blood (not recorded which). These receptors came from a woman aged 18-30 years who had recovered from COVID-19. Both conserved end residues are part of each CDR3. D genes are given only for firm matches.

CDR3: CASSDHRTRGTGELFF
V: TRBV10-1
D: TRBD2
J: TRBJ2-2

CDR3: CASGQPGGELFF
V: TRBV6-6
D: .
J: TRBJ2-2

CDR3: CASSDGQNTEAFF
V: TRBV6-1
D: .
J: TRBJ1-1

CDR3: CASSNNLDGRVSSPLHF
V: TRBV2
D: .
J: TRBJ1-6

CDR3: CASRGHREGGYTF
V: TRBV12-3/TRBV12-4
D: .
J: TRBJ1-2

CDR3: CATKMRGADSNQPQHF
V: TRBV15
D: .
J: TRBJ1-5

CDR3: CATSALGQNNEQFF
V: TRBV24-1
D: .
J: TRBJ2-1

CDR3: CASSSGTSGLNEQFF
V: TRBV5-4
D: TRBD2
J: TRBJ2-1

CDR3: CASTLYSNTGELFF
V: TRBV2
D: .
J: TRBJ2-2

CDR3: CASGSTGAYEQYF
V: TRBV6-5
D: .
J: TRBJ2-7

CDR3: CASSVGLNTEAFF
V: TRBV2
D: .
J: TRBJ1-1

CDR3: CASSPGQSYEQYF
V: TRBV7-9
D: .
J: TRBJ2-7

CDR3: CASSSAGVGNEQFF
V: TRBV5-4
D: TRBD2
J: TRBJ2-1

CDR3: CASSFRTSGGAPEQYF
V: TRBV5-1
D: TRBD2
J: TRBJ2-7

CDR3: CASSRPRNGYTF
V: TRBV2
D: .
J: TRBJ1-2

CDR3: CASSSPGQGSEKLFF
V: TRBV7-9
D: TRBD1
J: TRBJ1-4

CDR3: CASSIPGADGYTF
V: TRBV19
D: .
J: TRBJ1-2

CDR3: CASSPTSGGVTDTQYF
V: TRBV11-3
D: TRBD2
J: TRBJ2-3

CDR3: CTSSPTISTGPIPYEQYF
V: TRBV1
D: .
J: TRBJ2-7

CDR3: CASGLPLGQGEDSNQPQHF
V: TRBV12-5
D: TRBD1
J: TRBJ1-5